This is a list of T cell receptor beta chains from one sample in a study of Ad26.COV2.S vaccination and SARS-CoV-2 variants. Sequencing was performed with immunoSEQ multiplex PCR; in TCRdb, only in-frame clones are kept and a portion is missing. The table records over 350,000 clones, 70% to 90% of them present only once. Sample: peripheral blood, taken in a trial of Ad26.COV2.S vaccine versus placebo. These TCRs come from a person aged 18 to 65 who received the Ad26.COV2.S COVID-19 vaccine or a placebo. Each CDR3 is given with its conserved first and last residue. D genes are given only for firm matches. Some rows have no size entry. The others give once, few or many, or a class for an expanded clone.

CSASWAEETQYF,TGCAGTGCTAGTTGGGCAGAAGAGACCCAGTACTTC,NA,NA,TRBV20-1,TRBJ2-5
CASSTGPYGYTF,TGTGCCAGTAGTACGGGACCCTATGGCTACACCTTC,NA,NA,TRBV19,TRBJ1-2
CASSMLYQEAFF,TGTGCCAGTAGTATGCTGTACCAGGAAGCTTTCTTT,NA,NA,TRBV19,TRBJ1-1
CASSPMGQSGETQYF,TGCGCCAGCAGTCCGATGGGACAGTCAGGGGAGACCCAGTACTTC,NA,TRBD1,TRBV5-1,TRBJ2-5
CASSDYDRGRVKNIQYF,TGTGCCAGCAGTGACTACGACAGGGGAAGAGTCAAAAACATTCAGTACTTC,NA,TRBD1,TRBV2,TRBJ2-4
CASSPTGGNEQFF,TGTGCCAGCAGTCCAACAGGGGGCAATGAGCAGTTCTTC,NA,TRBD1,TRBV2,TRBJ2-1
CASSLYRDPNTEAFF,TGCGCCAGCAGCTTGTACAGGGACCCGAACACTGAAGCTTTCTTT,NA,NA,TRBV5-1,TRBJ1-1
CASSLTWSSGNTIYF,TGTGCCAGCAGTTTAACCTGGAGCTCTGGAAACACCATATATTTT,NA,NA,TRBV27,TRBJ1-3
CASSENIVTYEQYF,TGTGCCAGCAGTGAAAACATTGTAACCTACGAGCAGTACTTC,NA,NA,TRBV6-1,TRBJ2-7
CASFNRVRVGGELFF,TGTGCCAGCTTTAATAGGGTCAGGGTCGGCGGGGAGCTGTTTTTT,NA,NA,TRBV2,TRBJ2-2
CASSFNPGLVDTQYF,TGTGCCAGCAGTTTTAATCCGGGCCTAGTAGATACGCAGTATTTT,NA,NA,TRBV5-4,TRBJ2-3
CASSPQDRAETF,TGTGCCAGCAGCCCCCAGGACAGGGCGGAAACCTTC,few,TRBD1,TRBV7-9,TRBJ1-2
CASSTAGGLDNEQFF,TGTGCCAGCAGTACGGCGGGGGGCCTCGACAATGAGCAGTTCTTC,NA,TRBD2,TRBV6-2/TRBV6-3,TRBJ2-1
CASSFITTGYGYTF,TGTGCCAGCAGCTTTATCACGACAGGCTATGGCTACACCTTC,NA,NA,TRBV7-8,TRBJ1-2
CASSLRTTYEQYF,TGTGCCAGCAGCCTTAGGACAACCTACGAGCAGTACTTC,NA,NA,TRBV14,TRBJ2-7
CASSGGWVFLTGELFF,TGTGCCAGCAGTGGGGGATGGGTATTCTTGACCGGGGAGCTGTTTTTT,NA,NA,TRBV6-1,TRBJ2-2
CASRRSANTGELFF,TGTGCCAGCAGAAGAAGCGCGAACACCGGGGAGCTGTTTTTT,NA,NA,TRBV27,TRBJ2-2
CASSSAGTGGFYEQYF,TGTGCCAGCAGCTCAGCCGGGACAGGGGGCTTCTACGAGCAGTACTTC,NA,TRBD1,TRBV7-9,TRBJ2-7
CASSYRGGDNSPLHF,TGTGCCAGCAGTTATCGTGGGGGAGATAATTCACCCCTCCACTTT,NA,NA,TRBV6-5,TRBJ1-6
CASSTKAGLGYEQYF,TGTGCCAGCAGTACAAAAGCGGGGTTGGGCTACGAGCAGTACTTC,NA,TRBD2,TRBV6-5,TRBJ2-7
CASSFNGRSTDTQYF,TGCGCCAGCAGCTTTAACGGCAGAAGCACAGATACGCAGTATTTT,NA,NA,TRBV5-1,TRBJ2-3
CASSLTGYEQYF,TGTGCCAGCAGCTTAACGGGATACGAGCAGTACTTC,NA,NA,TRBV7-2,TRBJ2-7
CASSLRDSNNYGYTF,TGCGCCAGCAGCCTAAGGGACAGCAATAACTATGGCTACACCTTC,NA,TRBD1,TRBV5-1,TRBJ1-2
CASSVDRDGSPLHF,TGTGCCAGCAGTGTGGACAGGGACGGTTCACCCCTCCACTTT,NA,TRBD1,TRBV6-4,TRBJ1-6
CASSPATGVIREQFF,TGTGCCAGCTCACCGGCGACAGGGGTGATTCGCGAGCAGTTCTTC,NA,TRBD1,TRBV18,TRBJ2-1
CATSSGNEQFF,TGTGCCACCAGTAGCGGGAATGAGCAGTTCTTC,NA,TRBD2,TRBV27,TRBJ2-1
CASSSVGDYGYTF,TGTGCCAGCAGCTCTGTCGGGGACTATGGCTACACCTTC,NA,NA,TRBV5-5,TRBJ1-2
CAWSVGVSNQPQHF,TGTGCCTGGAGTGTGGGAGTGAGCAATCAGCCCCAGCATTTT,NA,NA,TRBV30,TRBJ1-5
CASSVGVARWETQYF,TGTGCCAGCAGCGTAGGGGTAGCCCGGTGGGAGACCCAGTACTTC,NA,NA,TRBV9,TRBJ2-5